The 14 T cell receptor beta chains below were found in one sample sequenced in a study of shared clonotypes between healthy human individuals. Naive CD8 cells were CD45RO-negative, positively selected for CCR7, excluding terminally differentiated effector memory CD45RA+ cells. Produced via immunoSEQ multiplex PCR; TCRdb's table is partial and in-frame only. The sample has millions of clones, 90% to 95% seen once. Sequencing was carried out using naive CD8+ T cells from PBMCs. These receptor sequences come from a man younger than 35 in good health. Some clones in this sample may be carry-over from other donors' samples.

This clone was observed a few times. The CDR3 nucleotides read TGTGCCAGTGGACAGGACCCCTATGGCTACACCTTC. Its translation is CASGQDPYGYTF. The chain couples TRBV7-9 to TRBJ1-2; 7 bases fit TRBD1. This CDR3 is built from 12 residues. V lost 9 bases to trimming and J lost 4 bases; unmatched junction nucleotides: 5. Germline CDR1 and CDR2: SEHNR and FQNEAQ (reference sequence).

The chain employs TRBV27 and TRBJ1-2; D is undetermined. The germline V gene encodes CDR1 MNHEY and CDR2 SMNVEV (reference sequence). Trimming pared 4 bases from V and 4 bases from J, leaving 7 bases between. The CDR3 loop spans 12 amino acids. The CDR3 is CASSSGLYGYTF. In nucleotides, the CDR3 is TGTGCCAGCAGTTCCGGACTCTATGGCTACACCTTC.

J is TRBJ2-1 and V is TRBV29-1, with 9 bases that match TRBD2. Germline CDR1 and CDR2: SQVTM and ANQGSEA. The V and J ends lost 5 bases and 0 bases, in that order; junction bases with no gene match: 2. This CDR3 has 14 amino acids. The CDR3 DNA reads TGCAGCGTTCTACTAGCGGGCTCCTACAATGAGCAGTTCTTC. This codes for CSVLLAGSYNEQFF.

The rearrangement joins TRBV7-9 to TRBJ2-7, with TRBD2 as a possible D gene (6 bases). V was pared by 0 bases and J by 7 bases, with 13 bases between. Germline V lookup: CDR1 SEHNR, CDR2 FQNEAQ (reference sequence). The CDR3 has 14 amino acids. The CDR3 DNA sequence: TGTGCCAGCAGCTTAGCAGCGGGCGCAGAGGAGCAGTACTTC. Protein sequence: CASSLAAGAEEQYF. The whole variable domain, filled in from reference TRBV7-9 and TRBJ2-7, reads DTGVSQNPRHKITKRGQNVTFRCDPISEHNRLYWYRQTLGQGPEFLTYFQNEAQLEKSRLLSDRFSAERPKGSFSTLEIQRTEQGDSAMYLCASSLAAGAEEQYFGPGTRLTVT.

This chain uses TRBV28 with TRBJ1-5, with unresolved D. The CDR3 consists of 12 residues. Germline CDR1 and CDR2: MDHEN and SYDVKM. V was pared by 5 bases and J by 11 bases, with 13 bases between. This CDR3 reads CASSGVATAQHF. The CDR3 DNA reads as TGTGCCAGCAGTGGTGTGGCCACGGCCCAGCATTTT.

The J gene is TRBJ2-7, the V gene TRBV10-3, with D possibly being TRBD2 (5 bases). CDR1 is ENHRY, CDR2 SYGVKD, per germline. The CDR3 length is 14 residues. V lost 4 bases and J lost 3, with 13 bases in between. CDR3 residues: CAISGGLSYYEQYF. The CDR3 DNA sequence: TGTGCCATCAGTGGAGGGCTGTCCTACTACGAGCAGTACTTC.

The chain combines TRBV4-3 with TRBJ2-3, with TRBD2 matching over 8 bases. The V gene's germline CDR1 is LGHNA and CDR2 YSLEER. The CDR3 totals 18 residues. The J segment lost 0 bases and the V segment lost 1 base, leaving 9 bases of the junction unmatched. The CDR3 region is CASSQGFGPSGSTDTQYF. As DNA, the CDR3 is TGCGCCAGCAGCCAAGGATTTGGGCCTAGCGGGAGCACAGATACGCAGTATTTT.

The chain is built from TRBV19 and TRBJ2-7, with D perhaps matching TRBD1 (6 bases). V was trimmed by 3 bases and J by 0 bases, leaving 12 bases between them. The CDR3 is 15 residues long. Germline V gives CDR1 LNHDA, CDR2 SQIVND (reference sequence). The CDR3 is CASSILQDSSYEQYF. CDR3 nucleotides: TGTGCCAGTAGTATCCTTCAGGACAGCTCCTACGAGCAGTACTTC.

This sequence joins TRBV6-5 and TRBJ1-3, with D uncertain. CDR1 MNHEY and CDR2 SVGAGI come from the germline V gene. The CDR3 runs 15 residues. V was cut by 6 bases and J by 0 bases, with 12 bases left in between. The CDR3 here is CASSLARISGNTIYF. CDR3 sequence (DNA): TGTGCCAGCAGCCTTGCTCGGATCTCTGGAAACACCATATATTTT.

The chain couples TRBV5-6 to TRBJ1-4; TRBD1 might be the D (5 bases). The germline CDR1 and CDR2 sequences are SGHDT and YYEEEE. The V end lost 1 base, the J end lost 2 bases, and 12 bases lay between the germline ends. The CDR3 length is 16 residues. The CDR3 spells CASSLFRVRTNEKLFF. In DNA form, the CDR3 reads TGTGCCAGCAGCTTGTTCAGGGTACGGACTAATGAAAAACTGTTTTTT.

V and J are TRBV18 and TRBJ1-2, with a weak D call TRBD1 (5 bases). The CDR3 length is 16 residues. V dropped 2 bases and J dropped 3 bases, with 16 bases sitting between them. Germline V CDR1 and CDR2: KGHSH, LQKENI. The CDR3 sequence: CASSPSGGPTDYGYTF. The CDR3 bases are TGTGCCAGCTCACCATCGGGGGGACCCACGGACTATGGCTACACCTTC.

V gene TRBV6-1 combines with J gene TRBJ2-5; D gene uncertain. The V end was cut by 2 bases, the J end by 5 bases, with 15 bases between. This CDR3 has 15 residues. Germline CDR1 is MNHNS and CDR2 is SASEGT. The CDR3 loop reads CASSELGRSSETQYF. CDR3 nucleotides: TGTGCCAGCAGTGAATTGGGCAGATCTTCGGAGACCCAGTACTTC.

On this clone: Other DNA sequences in the same sample also yield this CDR3. The V call is TRBV7-9, the J call TRBJ2-2; tentatively, D is TRBD1 (5 bases). Germline CDR1 is SEHNR and CDR2 is FQNEAQ (reference sequence). This CDR3 spans 12 amino acids. The V and J ends lost 6 bases and 4 bases respectively, with 6 bases between them. The CDR3 DNA reads TGTGCCAGCAGGGGGCTCACCGGGGAGCTGTTTTTT. Translated: CASRGLTGELFF.

The V call is TRBV7-8, the J call TRBJ1-4, with TRBD1 matching 10 bases. The CDR3 loop spans 18 amino acids. CDR1 and CDR2 (germline): SGHVS, FQNEAQ. Unmatched junction bases numbered 9, after V lost 0 bases and J lost 5 bases. CDR3 region: CASSLARFPGQGNEKLFF. As DNA, the CDR3 is TGTGCCAGCAGCTTAGCGCGGTTCCCGGGACAGGGGAATGAAAAACTGTTTTTT.